The source of this T cell receptor (beta chain) is a study of blood T cell repertoires in COVID-19. Study in general: From T cells, B-cell-depleted T cells, or PBMCs came the material, which was cDNA or gDNA.

The CDR3 sequence is 17 residues long. Trimming pared 1 base from V and 2 bases from J, leaving 16 bases between. CDR1 SGHVS and CDR2 FQNEAQ come from the germline V gene. Sequencing used immunoSEQ multiplex PCR; TCRdb keeps in-frame clones, though not all of them. The data hold approximately 40,000 clones, with 80% to 90% observed a single time. What was sequenced was peripheral blood. The sequence was collected from a woman aged 70-85 years with acute or convalescent COVID-19. The chain recombines TRBV7-8 with TRBJ2-3; the D gene is possibly TRBD2 (6 bases). The DNA for the CDR3 is TGTGCCAGCAGCTTAGGTTTGGTAGCGGACCTCACAGATACGCAGTATTTT. Translation: CASSLGLVADLTDTQYF.